The 30 T cell receptor beta chains reported below all come from one sample, sequenced in a study of T cell repertoires in cytomegalovirus infection (dated by TCRdb to the late 2010s). Sequencing was carried out with an Illumina HiSeq 1500. TCRdb trimmed public reads at Q25 via fastp, called clones via MiXCR and kept in-frame beta chains. Each CDR3 protein appears once, grouped with its most common genes and DNA. Present in this sample are 740,000 or so distinct CDR3 sequences, roughly 36% of which were seen just once. The ten most abundant clones make up around 2.8% of the sample. Sequencing was carried out using PBMCs. Every receptor here comes from a human donor in good health (CMV status not recorded). Some clones in this sample may be carry-over from other donors' samples.

The chain recombines TRBV19 with TRBJ1-1, with a tentative D call TRBD1 (6 bases). Germline CDR1 is LNHDA and CDR2 is SQIVND (reference sequence). The CDR3 consists of 14 residues. V lost 5 bases to trimming and J lost 5 bases, with 15 bases between them. The CDR3 region has the DNA TGTGCCAGTAGTGATATACAGGGTAGGACTGAAGCTTTCTTT. Amino acids: CASSDIQGRTEAFF.

V gene TRBV10-3 combines with J gene TRBJ1-1; D remains ambiguous. This CDR3 has 16 amino acids. The germline V gene encodes CDR1 ENHRY and CDR2 SYGVKD. V was pared by 2 bases and J by 1 base, with 14 bases between. CDR3 DNA sequence: TGTGCCATCAGTGAGCCCGAAGCTACTGGGAACACTGAAGCTTTCTTT. Translating gives CAISEPEATGNTEAFF.

The rearrangement uses TRBV7-3 and TRBJ2-3, with 15 bases fitting TRBD2. J gave up 2 bases and V 2 bases, and 2 bases lay outside the gene matches. Looked up from germline, CDR1 is SGHTA and CDR2 is FQGTGA. The CDR3 loop spans 17 amino acids. In DNA form, the CDR3 reads TGTGCCAGCAGCTTAGGGACTAGCGGGGGGAACACAGATACGCAGTATTTT. Residues: CASSLGTSGGNTDTQYF.

V usage is TRBV28 and J usage is TRBJ2-7; 7 nucleotides match TRBD2. After removal of 4 bases from V and 2 bases from J, the junction contained 8 bases not matched to a gene. The germline V gene encodes CDR1 MDHEN and CDR2 SYDVKM. The CDR3 consists of 15 residues. CDR3: CASSYRDYPPYEQYF. The CDR3 DNA follows: TGTGCCAGCAGTTACCGGGACTATCCCCCCTACGAGCAGTACTTC.

This clonotype was observed at least ten times. The chain has TRBV7-2 and TRBJ1-1; possible D gene TRBD1, 5 bases. V lost 3 bases and J lost 1, with 9 bases in between. The CDR3 sequence is 14 residues long. Germline CDR1 reads SGHTA; CDR2 reads FQGNSA. Here the CDR3 reads CASSFRQQNTEAFF. The CDR3 DNA reads TGTGCCAGCAGCTTTCGACAGCAGAACACTGAAGCTTTCTTT.

Comments on this clonotype: A junction boundary mismatches the germline segment, possibly from a read error. V is TRBV5-3 and J is TRBJ1-6; TRBD1 aligns across 9 bases. TRBV5-3 falls under the ORF class, with uncertain function. The CDR3 covers 15 residues. The CDR3 coding sequence is TGTGCCAGCAGCTGGGGACAGGGATCGAATTCACCCCTCCACTTT. This codes for CASSWGQGSNSPLHF.

The rearrangement joins TRBV6-2 or TRBV6-3 to TRBJ2-7, with a weak D call TRBD1 (5 bases). From germline, CDR1 is MNHEY and CDR2 SVGEGT. This CDR3 contains 16 residues. Trimming took off 0 bases at V and 3 bases at J, with 15 bases between the two ends. Here the CDR3 reads CASSYSPGQPDYEQYF. CDR3 nucleotide sequence: TGTGCCAGCAGTTACTCGCCAGGGCAACCCGACTACGAGCAGTACTTC.

This clonotype has ten or more counts. V and J are TRBV20-1 and TRBJ2-7; 11 bases align to TRBD2. The germline CDR1 and CDR2 sequences are DFQATT and SNEGSKA (reference sequence). V lost 3 bases and J lost 4; bases outside the gene matches: 5. This CDR3 comprises 14 residues. The CDR3 DNA reads TGCAGTGCTAGTACTAGCGGGGGCCGGTACGAGCAGTACTTC. Protein product: CSASTSGGRYEQYF.

This clonotype was seen a few times. V gene TRBV9 combines with J gene TRBJ2-7; D may be TRBD1 (7 bases). Germline V gene data show CDR1 as SGDLS and CDR2 as YYNGEE. V was cut by 4 bases and J by 3 bases, with 14 bases left in between. The CDR3 runs 14 residues. In DNA, the CDR3 is TGTGCCAGCAGCACGCGGGACAGCATCTACGAGCAGTACTTC. Its protein is CASSTRDSIYEQYF.

The J gene is TRBJ1-1, the V gene TRBV29-1, with D possibly being TRBD1 (6 bases). CDR3 length: 13 amino acids. V lost 6 bases and J lost 4, with 15 bases in between. CDR1 is SQVTM and CDR2 is ANQGSEA in the germline V gene. CDR3 DNA: TGCAGCGTCTCGGGGGCTATTGGCACTGAAGCTTTCTTT. Translating gives CSVSGAIGTEAFF. Full variable domain (missing parts from reference TRBV29-1 and TRBJ1-1): SAVISQKPSRDICQRGTSLTIQCQVDSQVTMMFWYRQQPGQSLTLIATANQGSEATYESGFVIDKFPISRPNLTFSTLTVSNMSPEDSSIYLCSVSGAIGTEAFFGQGTRLTVV.

A few counts support this clonotype. This chain connects TRBV12-5 to TRBJ2-1; TRBD1 is a possible D gene (5 bases). Trimming removed 7 bases from V and 9 bases from J, with 13 bases in between. The CDR3 spans 12 residues. Germline loops: CDR1 LGHNT, CDR2 FRNRAP. The CDR3 loop reads CASAIQGFEQFF. In DNA form, the CDR3 reads TGTGCTAGTGCCATCCAGGGCTTTGAGCAGTTCTTC.

This clonotype was detected once. The genes are TRBV24-1 and TRBJ1-4; possibly TRBD1 for D (6 bases). CDR1 is KGHDR, CDR2 SFDVKD, per germline. The CDR3 totals 18 residues. V was cut by 2 bases and J by 1 base, with 16 bases left in between. The CDR3 DNA reads as TGTGCCACCAGTGATTCGTTTATCACAGGGAAAACTAATGAAAAACTGTTTTTT. Amino acid sequence: CATSDSFITGKTNEKLFF.

The genes are TRBV4-1 and TRBJ1-2; perhaps TRBD1 as D (5 bases). The V and J ends lost 0 bases and 8 bases respectively, with 10 bases between them. Germline V gene data show CDR1 as MGHRA and CDR2 as YSYEKL. CDR3 length equals 13 residues. CDR3 nucleotide sequence: TGCGCCAGCAGCCAAGACAGGGTGCGCGGCTACACCTTC. Protein product: CASSQDRVRGYTF.

V is TRBV11-2 and J is TRBJ2-2; D remains unclear. V was clipped by 5 bases and J by 7 bases, with 11 bases between them. The CDR3 length is 13 residues. Germline V gene data show CDR1 as SGHAT and CDR2 as FQNNGV. The CDR3 spells CASSPFLNGELFF. CDR3 DNA sequence: TGTGCCAGCAGCCCGTTTCTTAACGGGGAGCTGTTTTTT.

The chain recombines TRBV12-3 or TRBV12-4 with TRBJ1-1; no firm D call. The CDR3 runs 11 residues. Trimming cost V 1 base and J 10 bases, with 7 bases left between them. CDR3 sequence (DNA): TGTGCCAGCAGTTTAGAGGTGCGAGCTTTCTTT. Amino acids: CASSLEVRAFF.

This clonotype came up a few times. The rearrangement joins TRBV25-1 to TRBJ1-1; the D gene is possibly TRBD1 (5 bases). Germline V CDR1 and CDR2: MGHDK, SYGVNS. V was pared by 6 bases and J by 5 bases, with 22 bases between. CDR3 length equals 16 residues. CDR3 residues: CASRARGGSMGTEAFF. The CDR3, as DNA: TGTGCCAGCAGGGCCCGGGGGGGTTCGATGGGAACTGAAGCTTTCTTT.

The V gene is TRBV11-2, the J gene TRBJ1-2; D gene ambiguous. CDR3 length: 13 residues. Germline values: CDR1 SGHAT, CDR2 FQNNGV. With 5 bases removed from V and 0 bases from J, the gap between germline ends came to 7 bases. DNA of the CDR3: TGTGCCAGCAGCCCCCAGGCTAACTATGGCTACACCTTC. It is translated as CASSPQANYGYTF. Drawing the rest from reference TRBV11-2 and TRBJ1-2, the complete variable domain is EAGVAQSPRYKIIEKRQSVAFWCNPISGHATLYWYQQILGQGPKLLIQFQNNGVVDDSQLPKDRFSAERLKGVDSTLKIQPAKLEDSAVYLCASSPQANYGYTFGSGTRLTVV.

The chain carries TRBV12-3 or TRBV12-4 and TRBJ2-2; 10 positions match TRBD1. V shed 3 bases, J shed 6 bases, and the junction held 7 bases outside the gene matches. The CDR3 has 16 amino acids. The CDR3 DNA is TGTGCCAGCAGTTTCCCCGACAGGGGGCGGGCCGGGGAGCTGTTTTTT. Protein: CASSFPDRGRAGELFF.

V and J are TRBV7-9 and TRBJ1-4, with D possibly being TRBD1 (6 bases). V was cut by 3 bases and J by 8 bases, with 19 bases left in between. The CDR3 runs to 16 residues. Germline V CDR1 and CDR2: SEHNR, FQNEAQ (reference sequence). The CDR3, as DNA: TGTGCCAGCAGCTTTAGACCCCCACAGGGAGTCGAAAAACTGTTTTTT. This encodes CASSFRPPQGVEKLFF.

In its sample, this clonotype was seen a few times. The V call is TRBV28, the J call TRBJ2-5; TRBD1 is a possible D gene (5 bases). V was shortened by 6 bases and J by 9 bases, with 17 bases between the two germline ends. This CDR3 has 13 residues. Germline CDR1 reads MDHEN; CDR2 reads SYDVKM. The chain's CDR3 is CASRPTGELPQYF. DNA of the CDR3: TGTGCCAGCAGGCCAACAGGAGAGCTGCCCCAGTACTTC.

This CDR3 is CASSKREKLDTQYF. The CDR3 DNA reads as TGTGCCAGCAGTAAGCGGGAGAAGTTAGATACGCAGTATTTT. The V gene is TRBV12-3 or TRBV12-4, the J gene TRBJ2-3; 8 bases are a match to TRBD2. Losses at the gene ends were 5 bases for V and 5 bases for J; bases not matched to a gene: 6. This CDR3 region has 14 residues.

The chain is built from TRBV7-2 and TRBJ2-1; D is perhaps TRBD1 or TRBD2 (5 bases each). CDR3 size: 15 residues. With 5 bases removed from V and 3 bases from J, the gap between germline ends came to 14 bases. CDR1 and CDR2 from the germline V gene are SGHTA and FQGNSA. In DNA form, the CDR3 reads TGTGCCAGCAGCCTGTCCGGGACGTACTACAATGAGCAGTTCTTC. This codes for CASSLSGTYYNEQFF.

This clonotype has more than one count but fewer than ten. This chain connects TRBV7-3 to TRBJ2-5; 7 nucleotides line up with TRBD2. V was pared by 5 bases and J by 8 bases, with 8 bases of the junction left unmatched. The CDR3 sequence is 13 residues long. CDR1 is SGHTA, CDR2 FQGTGA, per germline. The CDR3 nucleotides are TGTGCCAGCAGCCGCAACTCGGGGGGAACCCAGTACTTC. This sequence encodes CASSRNSGGTQYF.

The chain uses TRBV5-1 and TRBJ1-2; D is possibly TRBD1 (5 bases). Germline CDR1 is SGHRS and CDR2 is YFSETQ. There are 15 residues in the CDR3. The V end was cut by 2 bases, the J end by 1 base, with 12 bases between. The CDR3 DNA is TGCGCCAGCAGCTTCGAAACAGGAGTTAACTATGGCTACACCTTC. Translating it yields CASSFETGVNYGYTF.

CDR3 in amino acids: CASTPWTGGPTEAFF. Written as DNA, the CDR3 is TGTGCCAGCACCCCCTGGACAGGGGGCCCCACGGAAGCTTTCTTT. J is TRBJ1-1 and V is TRBV6-1; 11 nucleotides agree with TRBD1. After removal of 7 bases from V and 8 bases from J, the junction contained 12 bases not matched to a gene. Germline V CDR1 and CDR2: MNHNS, SASEGT. This CDR3 region has 15 residues.

This clonotype has more than one count but fewer than ten. V gene TRBV7-2 combines with J gene TRBJ1-3, with D possibly TRBD1 on 5 matching bases. The CDR3 extends over 13 amino acids. The ends were cut back, 7 bases at V and 4 bases at J, with 11 bases in the middle. Per the germline V gene, CDR1 is SGHTA and CDR2 is FQGNSA. The CDR3 sequence: CASIQGAGNTIYF. DNA of the CDR3: TGTGCCAGCATCCAGGGTGCAGGAAACACCATATATTTT.

The table lists this clonotype with a few counts. The chain uses TRBV4-1 and TRBJ2-6; D may be TRBD2 (6 bases). Germline V CDR1 and CDR2: MGHRA, YSYEKL. CDR3 length equals 17 residues. Trimming took 6 bases from V and 4 from J, leaving 19 bases between them. The CDR3 reads CASRQPGGPLGANVLTF. The CDR3 region has the DNA TGCGCCAGCAGGCAGCCCGGGGGACCTCTGGGGGCCAACGTCCTGACTTTC.

The chain employs TRBV7-2 and TRBJ2-7, with D perhaps given as TRBD1 or TRBD2 (6 bases each). CDR3 length: 15 residues. Germline V gene sequence: CDR1 SGHTA, CDR2 FQGNSA. V gave up 1 base and J gave up 4 bases, with 14 bases separating them. The chain's CDR3 is CASSLDRGRNYEQYF. CDR3 sequence (DNA): TGTGCCAGCAGCTTAGATCGGGGGCGGAATTACGAGCAGTACTTC.

The genes are TRBV7-9 and TRBJ1-2; weak D call: TRBD1 (6 bases). V dropped 5 bases and J dropped 8 bases, with 12 bases sitting between them. Per the germline V gene, CDR1 is SEHNR and CDR2 is FQNEAQ (reference sequence). This CDR3 region has 12 residues. The CDR3 loop is CASSPVGGGYTF. The CDR3 DNA sequence: TGTGCCAGCAGCCCGGTAGGGGGAGGCTACACCTTC.

The chain carries TRBV19 and TRBJ1-2, with 7 bases matching TRBD1. The CDR3 is 16 residues long. Germline V lookup: CDR1 LNHDA, CDR2 SQIVND (reference sequence). J was trimmed by 4 bases and V by 3 bases; bases with no gene match: 11. In nucleotides, the CDR3 is TGTGCCAGTAGTATTGACGGAGGGGGCGCGGGCTATGGCTACACCTTC. Encoded protein: CASSIDGGGAGYGYTF.